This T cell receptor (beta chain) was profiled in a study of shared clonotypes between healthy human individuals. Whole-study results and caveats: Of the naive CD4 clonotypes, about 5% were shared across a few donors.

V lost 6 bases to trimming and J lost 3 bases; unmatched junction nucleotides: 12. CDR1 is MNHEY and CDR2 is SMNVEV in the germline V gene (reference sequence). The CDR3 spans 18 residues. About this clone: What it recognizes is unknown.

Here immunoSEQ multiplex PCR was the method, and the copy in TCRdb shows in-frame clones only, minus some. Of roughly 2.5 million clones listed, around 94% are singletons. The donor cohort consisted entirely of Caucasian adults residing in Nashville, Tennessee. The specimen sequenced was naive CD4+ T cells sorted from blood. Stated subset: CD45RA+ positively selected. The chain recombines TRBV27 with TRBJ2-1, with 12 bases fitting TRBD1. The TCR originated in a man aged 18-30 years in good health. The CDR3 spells CASSRDRGQFVLYNEQFF. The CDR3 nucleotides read TGTGCCAGCAGCCGGGACAGGGGGCAGTTTGTTCTCTACAATGAGCAGTTCTTC.